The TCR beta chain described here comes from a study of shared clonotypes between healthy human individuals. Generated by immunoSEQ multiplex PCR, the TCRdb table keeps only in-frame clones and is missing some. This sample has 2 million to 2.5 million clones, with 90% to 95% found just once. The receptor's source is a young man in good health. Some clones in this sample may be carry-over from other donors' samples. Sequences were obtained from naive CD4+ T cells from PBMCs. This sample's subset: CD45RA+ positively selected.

CDR3 amino acids: CASSLLLAAEDTQYF. For the CDR3, the DNA is TGCGCCAGCAGCTTGCTTCTAGCCGCCGAGGATACGCAGTATTTT. The chain joins TRBV5-1 to TRBJ2-3; D perhaps matches TRBD2 (5 bases). CDR1 is SGHRS, CDR2 YFSETQ, per germline. Trimming removed 1 base at V and 6 bases at J, with 15 bases between. This CDR3 region has 15 residues.